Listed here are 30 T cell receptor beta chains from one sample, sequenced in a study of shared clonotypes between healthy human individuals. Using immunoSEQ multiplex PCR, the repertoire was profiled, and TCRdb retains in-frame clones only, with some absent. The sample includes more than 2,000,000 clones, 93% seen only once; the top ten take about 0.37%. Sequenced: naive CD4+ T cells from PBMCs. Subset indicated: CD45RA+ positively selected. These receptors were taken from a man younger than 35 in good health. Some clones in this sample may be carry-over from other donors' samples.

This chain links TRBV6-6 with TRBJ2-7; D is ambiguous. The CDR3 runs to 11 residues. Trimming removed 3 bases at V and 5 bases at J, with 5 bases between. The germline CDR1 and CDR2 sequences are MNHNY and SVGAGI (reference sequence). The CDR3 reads CASSYYDEQYF. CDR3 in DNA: TGTGCCAGCAGTTATTACGACGAGCAGTACTTC.

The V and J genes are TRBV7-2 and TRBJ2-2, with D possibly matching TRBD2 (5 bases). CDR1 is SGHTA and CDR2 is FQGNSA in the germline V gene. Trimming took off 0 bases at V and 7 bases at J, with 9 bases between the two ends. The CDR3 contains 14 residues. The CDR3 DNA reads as TGTGCCAGCAGCTTAGCGCATGGACTCGGGGAGCTGTTTTTT. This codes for CASSLAHGLGELFF.

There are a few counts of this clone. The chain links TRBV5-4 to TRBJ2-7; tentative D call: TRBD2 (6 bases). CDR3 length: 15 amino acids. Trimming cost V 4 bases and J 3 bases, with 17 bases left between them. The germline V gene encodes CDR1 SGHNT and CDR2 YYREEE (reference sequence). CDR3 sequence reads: CASSAGPGPDYEQYF. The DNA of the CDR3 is TGTGCCAGCAGCGCGGGGCCAGGGCCGGACTACGAGCAGTACTTC.

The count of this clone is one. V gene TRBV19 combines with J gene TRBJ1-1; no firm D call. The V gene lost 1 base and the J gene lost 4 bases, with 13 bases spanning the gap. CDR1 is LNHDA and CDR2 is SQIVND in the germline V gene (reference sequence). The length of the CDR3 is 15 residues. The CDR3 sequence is CASSIGSGYPTEAFF. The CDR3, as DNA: TGTGCCAGTAGTATAGGGTCGGGTTACCCCACTGAAGCTTTCTTT.

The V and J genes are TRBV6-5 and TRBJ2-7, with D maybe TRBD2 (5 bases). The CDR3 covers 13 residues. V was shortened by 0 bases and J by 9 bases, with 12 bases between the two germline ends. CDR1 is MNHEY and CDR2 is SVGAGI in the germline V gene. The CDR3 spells CASSYSRGWGQYF. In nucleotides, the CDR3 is TGTGCCAGCAGTTACTCACGAGGGTGGGGGCAGTACTTC.

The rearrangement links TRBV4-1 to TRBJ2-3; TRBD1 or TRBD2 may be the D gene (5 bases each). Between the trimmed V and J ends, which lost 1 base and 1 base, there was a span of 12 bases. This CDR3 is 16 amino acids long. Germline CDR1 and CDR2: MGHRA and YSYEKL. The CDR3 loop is CASSQGSQGRTDTQYF. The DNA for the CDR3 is TGCGCCAGCAGCCAAGGGAGTCAGGGACGCACAGATACGCAGTATTTT.

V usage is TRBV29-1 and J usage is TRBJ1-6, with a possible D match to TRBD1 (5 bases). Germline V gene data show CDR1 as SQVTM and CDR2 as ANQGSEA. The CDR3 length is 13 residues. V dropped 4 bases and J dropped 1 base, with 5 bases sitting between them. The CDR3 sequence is CSVGGSYNSPLHF. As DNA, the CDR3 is TGCAGCGTTGGGGGGTCCTATAATTCACCCCTCCACTTT.

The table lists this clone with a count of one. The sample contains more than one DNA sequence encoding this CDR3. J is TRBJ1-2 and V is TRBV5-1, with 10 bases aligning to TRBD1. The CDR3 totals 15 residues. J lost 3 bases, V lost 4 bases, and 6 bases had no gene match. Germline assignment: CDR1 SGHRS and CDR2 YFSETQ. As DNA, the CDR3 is TGCGCCAGCAGCCTATTGGACAGGGGGGACTATGGCTACACCTTC. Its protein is CASSLLDRGDYGYTF.

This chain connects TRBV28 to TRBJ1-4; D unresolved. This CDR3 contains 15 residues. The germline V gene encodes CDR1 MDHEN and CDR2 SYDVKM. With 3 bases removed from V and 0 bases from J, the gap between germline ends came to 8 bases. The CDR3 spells CASSLVGPTNEKLFF. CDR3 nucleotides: TGTGCCAGCAGTTTGGTGGGCCCAACTAATGAAAAACTGTTTTTT. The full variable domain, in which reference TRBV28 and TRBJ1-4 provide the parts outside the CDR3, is DVKVTQSSRYLVKRTGEKVFLECVQDMDHENMFWYRQDPGLGLRLIYFSYDVKMKEKGDIPEGYSVSREKKERFSLILESASTNQTSMYLCASSLVGPTNEKLFFGSGTQLSVL.

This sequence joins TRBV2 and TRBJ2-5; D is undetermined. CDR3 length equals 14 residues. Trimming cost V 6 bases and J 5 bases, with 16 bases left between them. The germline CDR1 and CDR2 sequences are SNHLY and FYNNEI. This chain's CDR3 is CASRRTEPPETQYF. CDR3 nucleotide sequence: TGTGCCAGCAGACGGACCGAGCCTCCGGAGACCCAGTACTTC.

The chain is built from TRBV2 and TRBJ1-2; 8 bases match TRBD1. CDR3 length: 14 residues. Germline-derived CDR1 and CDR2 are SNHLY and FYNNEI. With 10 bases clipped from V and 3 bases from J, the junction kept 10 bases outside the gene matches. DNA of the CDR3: TGTGCCAAGACCCGGGACAGGTGGGACTATGGCTACACCTTC. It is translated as CAKTRDRWDYGYTF.

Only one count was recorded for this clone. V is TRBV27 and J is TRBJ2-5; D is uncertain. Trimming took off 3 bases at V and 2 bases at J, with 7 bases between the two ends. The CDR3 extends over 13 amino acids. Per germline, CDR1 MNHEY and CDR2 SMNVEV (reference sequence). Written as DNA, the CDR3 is TGTGCCAGCAGTTTCCAGTTTCAAGAGACCCAGTACTTC. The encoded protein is CASSFQFQETQYF.

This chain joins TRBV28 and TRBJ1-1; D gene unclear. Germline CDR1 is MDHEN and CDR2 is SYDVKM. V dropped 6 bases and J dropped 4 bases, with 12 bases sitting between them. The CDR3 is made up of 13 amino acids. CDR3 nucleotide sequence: TGTGCCAGCAGCCCAGAATTCGGCACTGAAGCTTTCTTT. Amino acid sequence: CASSPEFGTEAFF. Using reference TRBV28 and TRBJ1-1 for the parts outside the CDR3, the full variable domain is DVKVTQSSRYLVKRTGEKVFLECVQDMDHENMFWYRQDPGLGLRLIYFSYDVKMKEKGDIPEGYSVSREKKERFSLILESASTNQTSMYLCASSPEFGTEAFFGQGTRLTVV.

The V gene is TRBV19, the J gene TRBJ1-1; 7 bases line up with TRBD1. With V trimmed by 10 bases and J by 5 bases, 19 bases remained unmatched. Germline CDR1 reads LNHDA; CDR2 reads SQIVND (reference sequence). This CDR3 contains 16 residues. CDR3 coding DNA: TGTGCCACAAGCCTCCAAGGGGGCCCGGAAGAGACTGAAGCTTTCTTT. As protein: CATSLQGGPEETEAFF.

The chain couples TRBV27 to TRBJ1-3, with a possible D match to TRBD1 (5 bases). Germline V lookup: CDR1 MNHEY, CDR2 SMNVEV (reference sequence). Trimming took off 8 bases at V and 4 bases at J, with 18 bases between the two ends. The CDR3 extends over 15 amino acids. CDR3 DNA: TGTGCCAGCGGGGCCCTATGGGGAGCCGGAAACACCATATATTTT. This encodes CASGALWGAGNTIYF.

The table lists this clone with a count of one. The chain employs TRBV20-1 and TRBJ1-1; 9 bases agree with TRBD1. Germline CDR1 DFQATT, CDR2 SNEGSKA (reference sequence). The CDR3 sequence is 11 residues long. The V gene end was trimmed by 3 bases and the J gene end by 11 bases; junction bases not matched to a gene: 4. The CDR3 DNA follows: TGCAGTGCTAGGGACAGGGGCCGGGCTTTCTTT. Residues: CSARDRGRAFF.

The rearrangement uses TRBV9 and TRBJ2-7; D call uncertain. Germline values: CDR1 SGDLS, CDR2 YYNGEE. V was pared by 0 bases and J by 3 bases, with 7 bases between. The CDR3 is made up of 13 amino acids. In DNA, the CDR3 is TGTGCCAGCAGCGTAGTGGGCGGCTACGAGCAGTACTTC. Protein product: CASSVVGGYEQYF.

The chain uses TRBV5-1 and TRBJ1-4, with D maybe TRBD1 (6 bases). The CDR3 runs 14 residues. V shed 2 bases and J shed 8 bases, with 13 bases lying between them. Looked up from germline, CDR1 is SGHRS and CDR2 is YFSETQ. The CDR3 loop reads CASSFGQSQEKLFF. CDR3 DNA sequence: TGCGCCAGCAGCTTCGGACAGTCCCAAGAAAAACTGTTTTTT.

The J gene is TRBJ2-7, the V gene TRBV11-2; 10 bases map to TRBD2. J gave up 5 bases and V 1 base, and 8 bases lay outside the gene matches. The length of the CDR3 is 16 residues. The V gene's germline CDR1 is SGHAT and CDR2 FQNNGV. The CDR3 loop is CASSLGGSGRAHEQYF. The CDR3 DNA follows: TGTGCCAGCAGCTTAGGGGGCAGCGGGAGGGCCCACGAGCAGTACTTC.

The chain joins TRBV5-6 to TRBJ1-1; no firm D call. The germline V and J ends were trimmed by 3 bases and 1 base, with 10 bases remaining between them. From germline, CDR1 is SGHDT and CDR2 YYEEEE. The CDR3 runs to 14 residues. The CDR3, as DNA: TGTGCCAGCAGCTCCCCCCGGGGGAACACTGAAGCTTTCTTT. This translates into CASSSPRGNTEAFF. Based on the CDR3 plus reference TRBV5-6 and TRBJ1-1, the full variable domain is DAGVTQSPTHLIKTRGQQVTLRCSPKSGHDTVSWYQQALGQGPQFIFQYYEEEERQRGNFPDRFSGHQFPNYSSELNVNALLLGDSALYLCASSSPRGNTEAFFGQGTRLTVV.

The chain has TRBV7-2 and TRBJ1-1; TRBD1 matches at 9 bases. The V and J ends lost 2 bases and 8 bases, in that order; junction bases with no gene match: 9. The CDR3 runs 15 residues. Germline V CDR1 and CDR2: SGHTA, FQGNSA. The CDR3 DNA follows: TGTGCCAGCAGCTTATTAGGCGGTGGGACAGGGGAAGCTTTCTTT. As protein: CASSLLGGGTGEAFF.

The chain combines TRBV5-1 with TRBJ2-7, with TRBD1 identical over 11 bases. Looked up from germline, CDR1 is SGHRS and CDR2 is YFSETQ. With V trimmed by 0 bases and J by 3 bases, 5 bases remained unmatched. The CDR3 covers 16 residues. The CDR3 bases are TGCGCCAGCAGCTTGGTGCCGGGACAGGGGGGCTACGAGCAGTACTTC. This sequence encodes CASSLVPGQGGYEQYF.

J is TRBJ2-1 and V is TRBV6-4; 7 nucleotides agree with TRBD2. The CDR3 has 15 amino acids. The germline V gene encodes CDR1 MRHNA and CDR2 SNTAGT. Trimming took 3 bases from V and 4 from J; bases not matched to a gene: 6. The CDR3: CASSEQLALYNEQFF. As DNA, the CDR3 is TGTGCCAGCAGTGAACAACTAGCGTTATACAATGAGCAGTTCTTC.

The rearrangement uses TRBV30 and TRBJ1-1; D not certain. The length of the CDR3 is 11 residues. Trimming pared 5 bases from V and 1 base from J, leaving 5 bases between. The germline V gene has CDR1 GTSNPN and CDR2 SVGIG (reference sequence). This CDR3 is CAWDKNTEAFF. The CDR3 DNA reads TGTGCCTGGGACAAGAACACTGAAGCTTTCTTT.

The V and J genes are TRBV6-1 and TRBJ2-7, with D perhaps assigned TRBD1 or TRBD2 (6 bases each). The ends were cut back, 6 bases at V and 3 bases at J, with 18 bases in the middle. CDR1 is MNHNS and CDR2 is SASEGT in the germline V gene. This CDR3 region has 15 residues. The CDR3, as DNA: TGTGCCAGCAGGGGGGCTGCGGGGTGGGACTACGAGCAGTACTTC. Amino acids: CASRGAAGWDYEQYF.

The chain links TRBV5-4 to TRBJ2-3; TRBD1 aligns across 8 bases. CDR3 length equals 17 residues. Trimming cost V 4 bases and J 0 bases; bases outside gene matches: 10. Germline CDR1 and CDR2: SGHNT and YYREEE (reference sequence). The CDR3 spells CASSRRGQATSTDTQYF. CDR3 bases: TGTGCCAGCAGCAGGAGGGGACAGGCCACTAGCACAGATACGCAGTATTTT.

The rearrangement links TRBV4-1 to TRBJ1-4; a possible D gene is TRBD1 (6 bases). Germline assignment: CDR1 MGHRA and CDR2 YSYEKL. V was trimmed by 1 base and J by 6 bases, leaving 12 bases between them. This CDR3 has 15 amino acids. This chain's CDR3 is CASSQGGGRDEKLFF. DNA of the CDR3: TGCGCCAGCAGCCAAGGAGGGGGGCGCGATGAAAAACTGTTTTTT.

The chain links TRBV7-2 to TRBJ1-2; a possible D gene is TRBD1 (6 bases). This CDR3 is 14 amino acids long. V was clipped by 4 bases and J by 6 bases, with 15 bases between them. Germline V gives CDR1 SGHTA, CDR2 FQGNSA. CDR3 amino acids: CASSSLRGADGYTF. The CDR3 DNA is TGTGCCAGCAGCTCCCTCCGGGGGGCAGATGGCTACACCTTC.

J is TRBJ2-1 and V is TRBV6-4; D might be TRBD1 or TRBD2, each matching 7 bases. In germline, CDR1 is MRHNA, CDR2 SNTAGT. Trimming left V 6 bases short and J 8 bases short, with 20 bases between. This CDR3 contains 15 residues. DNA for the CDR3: TGTGCCAGCAGCCAGGGGGGGAGTCGGTGGCATGAGCAGTTCTTC. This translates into CASSQGGSRWHEQFF.

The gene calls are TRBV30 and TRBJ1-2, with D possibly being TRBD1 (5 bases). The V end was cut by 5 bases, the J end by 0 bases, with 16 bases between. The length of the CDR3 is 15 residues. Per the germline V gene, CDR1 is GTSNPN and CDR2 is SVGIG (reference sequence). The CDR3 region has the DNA TGTGCCTGGCAGGACAACAGGAAAACTAACTATGGCTACACCTTC. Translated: CAWQDNRKTNYGYTF.